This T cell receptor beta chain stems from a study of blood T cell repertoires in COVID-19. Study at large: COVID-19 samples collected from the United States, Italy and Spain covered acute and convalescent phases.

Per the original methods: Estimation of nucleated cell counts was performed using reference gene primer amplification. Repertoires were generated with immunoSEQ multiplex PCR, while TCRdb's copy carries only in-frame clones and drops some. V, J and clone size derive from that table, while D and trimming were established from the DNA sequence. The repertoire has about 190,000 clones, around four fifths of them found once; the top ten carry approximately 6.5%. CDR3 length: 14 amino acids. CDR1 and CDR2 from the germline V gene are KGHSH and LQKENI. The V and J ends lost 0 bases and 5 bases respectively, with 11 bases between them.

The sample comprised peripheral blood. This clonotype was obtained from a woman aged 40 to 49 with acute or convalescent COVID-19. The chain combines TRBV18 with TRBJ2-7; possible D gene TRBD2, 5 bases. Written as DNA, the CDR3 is TGTGCCAGCTCACCACCGTACGGGGTGGACGAGCAGTACTTC. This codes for CASSPPYGVDEQYF.